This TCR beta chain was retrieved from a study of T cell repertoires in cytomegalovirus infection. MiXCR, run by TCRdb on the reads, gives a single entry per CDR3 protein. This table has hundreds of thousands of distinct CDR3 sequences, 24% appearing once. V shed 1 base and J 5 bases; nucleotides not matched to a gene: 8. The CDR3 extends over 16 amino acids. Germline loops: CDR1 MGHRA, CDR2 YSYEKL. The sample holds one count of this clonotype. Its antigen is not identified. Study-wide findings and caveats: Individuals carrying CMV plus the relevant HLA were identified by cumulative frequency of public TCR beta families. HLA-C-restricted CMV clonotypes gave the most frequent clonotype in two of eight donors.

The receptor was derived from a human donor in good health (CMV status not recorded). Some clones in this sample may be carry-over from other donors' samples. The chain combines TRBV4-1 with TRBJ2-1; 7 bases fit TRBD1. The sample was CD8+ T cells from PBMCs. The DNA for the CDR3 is TGCGCCAGCAGCCAAGCCCCCGGACAGGTCAACAATGAGCAGTTCTTC. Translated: CASSQAPGQVNNEQFF.